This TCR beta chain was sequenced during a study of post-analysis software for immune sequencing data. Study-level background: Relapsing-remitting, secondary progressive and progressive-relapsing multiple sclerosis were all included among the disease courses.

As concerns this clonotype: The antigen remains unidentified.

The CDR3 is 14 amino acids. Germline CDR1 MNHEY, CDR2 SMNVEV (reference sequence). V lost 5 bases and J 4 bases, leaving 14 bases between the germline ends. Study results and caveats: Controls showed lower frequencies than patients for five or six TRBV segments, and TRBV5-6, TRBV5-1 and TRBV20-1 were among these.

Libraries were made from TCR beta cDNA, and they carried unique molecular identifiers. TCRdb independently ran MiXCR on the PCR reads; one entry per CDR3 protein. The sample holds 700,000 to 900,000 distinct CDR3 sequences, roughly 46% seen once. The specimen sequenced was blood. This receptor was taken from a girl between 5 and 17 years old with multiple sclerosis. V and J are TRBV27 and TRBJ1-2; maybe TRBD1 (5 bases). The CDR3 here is CASSPQGRAYGYTF. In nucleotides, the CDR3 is TGTGCCAGCAGTCCCCAGGGTAGGGCCTATGGCTACACCTTC.